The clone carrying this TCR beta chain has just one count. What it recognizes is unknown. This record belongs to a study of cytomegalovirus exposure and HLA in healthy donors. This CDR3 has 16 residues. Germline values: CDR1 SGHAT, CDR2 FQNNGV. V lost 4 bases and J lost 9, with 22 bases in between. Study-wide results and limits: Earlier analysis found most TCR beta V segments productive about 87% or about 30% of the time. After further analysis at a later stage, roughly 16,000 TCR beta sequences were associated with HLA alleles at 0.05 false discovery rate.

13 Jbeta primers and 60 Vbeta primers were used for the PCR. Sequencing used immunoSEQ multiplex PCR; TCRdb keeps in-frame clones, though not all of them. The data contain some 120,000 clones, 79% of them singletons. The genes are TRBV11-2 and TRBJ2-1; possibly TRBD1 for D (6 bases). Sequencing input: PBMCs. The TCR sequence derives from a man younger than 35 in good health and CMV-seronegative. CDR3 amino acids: CASSSVRSRGVGEQFF. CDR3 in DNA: TGTGCCAGCAGCTCAGTCAGGAGCAGGGGTGTCGGTGAGCAGTTCTTC.